Listed here is a single T cell receptor (beta chain). The CDR3 covers 15 residues. In germline, CDR1 is SGHRS, CDR2 YFSETQ. V lost 4 bases and J lost 8; bases outside the gene matches: 10. Here immunoSEQ multiplex PCR was the method, and the copy in TCRdb shows in-frame clones only, minus some. The sample consists of under 150,000 clones, approximately 86% of them appearing once. The data were obtained in a study of control samples from healthy donors and cancer patients. This receptor was identified in a woman aged 25 to 39 in good health. The chain joins TRBV5-1 to TRBJ2-1; 9 nucleotides align to TRBD2. The sequenced sample was blood. The CDR3 DNA is TGCGCCAGCAGCGGAAGCGGGAGGATTTTTGATGAGCAGTTCTTC. This translates into CASSGSGRIFDEQFF.